In this sample, the clone carrying this T cell receptor (beta chain) turned up a few times. Its antigen is unidentified. This record comes from a study of post-analysis software for immune sequencing data. Turning to the study itself: Multiple sclerosis in the patients followed relapsing-remitting, secondary progressive and progressive-relapsing courses. Overall study results and limits: Controls showed significantly higher normalized Chao1 diversity than did multiple sclerosis patients.

Tagging with unique molecular identifiers was a feature of the TCR beta cDNA libraries. TCRdb called the PCR reads again in MiXCR, with one record for every CDR3 protein. Of roughly 570,000 distinct CDR3 sequences in the sample, roughly 34% were seen once. The receptor was derived from a girl aged 2-17 years with multiple sclerosis. The sequenced sample consisted of blood.

The chain's CDR3 is CASTPRGLAPHGAYEQYF. In DNA, the CDR3 is TGCGCCAGCACGCCGAGGGGGCTAGCCCCCCACGGCGCCTACGAGCAGTACTTC. The chain couples TRBV10-2 to TRBJ2-7; 7 bases are shared with TRBD1. The CDR3 is 18 amino acids. CDR1 and CDR2 from the germline V gene are WSHSY and SAAADI. The junction had 20 bases not matched to a gene; V was cut back by 7 bases and J by 2 bases.